These 26 T cell receptor beta chains came from one sample sequenced in a study of CD8+ T cells in alopecia areata. The treatment was: oral pan-JAK inhibitor, 5-10 mg twice daily. cDNA serving as the sequencing template came from extracted, reverse transcribed RNA. Libraries were prepared by immunoSEQ multiplex PCR; TCRdb keeps only in-frame clonotypes and omits some of them. This table holds 200,000 to 250,000 clones, under 60% found once. Sequences were derived from CD4+ T cells sorted from blood, sampled at week 4, from a patient treated with tofacitinib. Every receptor here comes from a human donor with alopecia areata.

The chain links TRBV30 to TRBJ2-1, with 9 bases aligning to TRBD2. The ends lost 7 bases at V and 0 bases at J; junction bases unmatched: 7. CDR1 and CDR2 from the germline V gene are GTSNPN and SVGIG (reference sequence). The CDR3 totals 15 residues. CDR3 loop: CASGRAGGSYNEQFF. The DNA of the CDR3 is TGTGCCTCAGGACGAGCGGGGGGCTCCTACAATGAGCAGTTCTTC.

The rearrangement joins TRBV30 to TRBJ2-2; TRBD1 or TRBD2 may be the D gene (6 bases each). The germline V gene encodes CDR1 GTSNPN and CDR2 SVGIG (reference sequence). The CDR3 runs 14 residues. Trimming removed 5 bases from V and 4 bases from J, with 14 bases in between. CDR3 sequence: CAWYGGPGTGELFF. The DNA for the CDR3 is TGTGCCTGGTATGGGGGGCCGGGCACCGGGGAGCTGTTTTTT.

This clone was detected a few times. The V gene is TRBV7-2, the J gene TRBJ2-3; weak D call: TRBD2 (5 bases). This CDR3 region has 12 residues. V was pared by 11 bases and J by 10 bases, with 19 bases between. Germline V gene sequence: CDR1 SGHTA, CDR2 FQGNSA. Here the CDR3 DNA reads TGTGCCTCCAGTCCCCGGCCAGCGGCGCAGTATTTT. It translates to CASSPRPAAQYF.

The table lists this clone with a few counts. The rearrangement uses TRBV27 and TRBJ2-1; 15 nucleotides agree with TRBD2. The CDR3 has 15 residues. CDR1 and CDR2 (germline): MNHEY, SMNVEV (reference sequence). V trimming: 4 bases; J trimming: 10 bases; junction bases outside the gene matches: 5. The CDR3 region has the DNA TGTGCCAGCAGTTCCTGGACTAGCGGGGGGGAGGAGCAGTTCTTC. Protein product: CASSSWTSGGEEQFF.

In this sample, this clone turned up once. The chain employs TRBV6-5 and TRBJ1-2; 8 nucleotides align to TRBD1. The CDR3 is 13 amino acids. In germline, CDR1 is MNHEY, CDR2 SVGAGI. V lost 7 bases, J lost 4 bases, and 5 bases stayed unmatched. The CDR3 region is CASTKTGAYGYTF. DNA of the CDR3: TGTGCCAGCACCAAGACAGGGGCCTATGGCTACACCTTC.

The chain joins TRBV2 to TRBJ2-7; D might be TRBD1 (5 bases). The CDR3 extends over 12 amino acids. Germline V gene lookup returns CDR1 SNHLY and CDR2 FYNNEI. The V end was cut by 11 bases, the J end by 2 bases, with 13 bases between. In DNA form, the CDR3 reads TGTGCCGGAAGTCAGGGCCCCTACGAGCAGTACTTC. Amino acids: CAGSQGPYEQYF.

The rearrangement uses TRBV19 and TRBJ2-6; D gene ambiguous. The CDR3 extends over 14 amino acids. V lost 6 bases to trimming and J lost 4 bases, with 10 bases between them. CDR1 is LNHDA, CDR2 SQIVND, per germline (reference sequence). The CDR3 DNA reads as TGTGCCAGTAGGAAGACCGCCGGGGCCAACGTCCTGACTTTC. The encoded protein is CASRKTAGANVLTF.

V usage is TRBV29-1 and J usage is TRBJ2-7; no definite D call. Germline V gives CDR1 SQVTM, CDR2 ANQGSEA. V lost 7 bases to trimming and J lost 3 bases, with 10 bases between them. The CDR3 runs 11 residues. The CDR3 region is CSDCFGYEQYF. The CDR3 region has the DNA TGCAGCGATTGTTTCGGCTACGAGCAGTACTTC.

As for this clone: At the DNA level, this CDR3 is encoded by other sequences in the same sample as well. The V gene is TRBV29-1, the J gene TRBJ2-1; the D is unclear. Germline CDR1 SQVTM, CDR2 ANQGSEA. This CDR3 is built from 11 residues. The V end was cut by 1 base, the J end by 6 bases, with 4 bases between. CDR3 bases: TGCAGCGTTGAAGGGGGCAATGAGCAGTTCTTC. Its translation is CSVEGGNEQFF.

In this sample, this clone turned up a few times. The rearrangement joins TRBV27 to TRBJ2-7, with TRBD2 matching 14 bases. V shed 6 bases, J shed 2 bases, and the junction held 9 bases outside the gene matches. The CDR3 is 17 amino acids. The germline V gene encodes CDR1 MNHEY and CDR2 SMNVEV (reference sequence). The DNA for the CDR3 is TGTGCCAGCAGGCCTGGACTAGCGGGGGGTCACACCTACGAGCAGTACTTC. Residues: CASRPGLAGGHTYEQYF.

There are a few counts of this clone. The CDR3 loop is CASSPGQGIVGYTF. The CDR3 nucleotides read TGTGCCAGCAGCCCGGGACAGGGTATTGTGGGCTACACCTTC. This chain links TRBV9 with TRBJ1-2; the match to TRBD1 covers 9 bases. The CDR3 is 14 residues long. The germline V gene has CDR1 SGDLS and CDR2 YYNGEE. J was trimmed by 8 bases and V by 4 bases; bases with no gene match: 9.

This clone showed up just a few times. The rearrangement links TRBV29-1 to TRBJ2-7; a possible D gene is TRBD1 (6 bases). Germline V gene lookup returns CDR1 SQVTM and CDR2 ANQGSEA. The CDR3 loop spans 13 amino acids. Trimming left V 4 bases short and J 1 base short, with 11 bases between. The CDR3 nucleotides read TGCAGCGTTGTCCCGGACAGTTCCTACGAGCAGTACTTC. Translating gives CSVVPDSSYEQYF.

This clone was seen a single time. CDR3 loop: CATSQGAFPYEQYF. In nucleotides, the CDR3 is TGTGCCACCAGCCAGGGGGCATTCCCCTACGAGCAGTACTTC. The chain employs TRBV6-5 and TRBJ2-7; 8 nucleotides match TRBD1. Per germline, CDR1 MNHEY and CDR2 SVGAGI. V lost 10 bases to trimming and J lost 2 bases; unmatched junction nucleotides: 10. The CDR3 is 14 amino acids.

This clone is a singleton in its sample. The gene calls are TRBV2 and TRBJ2-3, with D uncertain. Trimming left V 4 bases short and J 2 bases short, with 10 bases between. The CDR3 is made up of 14 amino acids. CDR1 is SNHLY, CDR2 FYNNEI, per germline. The CDR3 spells CASSVAGYTDTQYF. The CDR3 DNA reads TGTGCCAGCAGTGTGGCCGGATACACAGATACGCAGTATTTT.

V usage is TRBV14 and J usage is TRBJ1-5; TRBD1 is a possible D gene (5 bases). Trimming shortened V by 3 bases and J by 9 bases, and 12 bases separated the two germline ends. In germline, CDR1 is SGHDN, CDR2 FVKESK. This CDR3 is built from 13 residues. The CDR3 sequence: CASSQKMGGPQHF. The CDR3 DNA is TGTGCCAGCAGCCAGAAAATGGGGGGGCCCCAGCATTTT.

This clone was seen a handful of times. The chain combines TRBV10-3 with TRBJ1-2; D not resolved. This CDR3 is 14 amino acids long. V was pared by 6 bases and J by 3 bases, with 14 bases between. The germline CDR1 and CDR2 sequences are ENHRY and SYGVKD. CDR3 nucleotide sequence: TGTGCCATCAGGGGAATTTACAGTGACTATGGCTACACCTTC. Its protein product is CAIRGIYSDYGYTF.

The chain combines TRBV4-1 with TRBJ2-1; D not certain. Germline V lookup: CDR1 MGHRA, CDR2 YSYEKL. The CDR3 totals 13 residues. V lost 4 bases and J lost 7, with 11 bases in between. Here the CDR3 reads CASSLSLLNEQFF. DNA for the CDR3: TGCGCCAGCAGCCTCTCTCTGCTTAATGAGCAGTTCTTC.

This clone came up once. The chain uses TRBV18 and TRBJ2-7, with D hard to call. V was pared by 6 bases and J by 6 bases, with 9 bases between. CDR3 size: 11 residues. Germline CDR1 reads KGHSH; CDR2 reads LQKENI. CDR3 bases: TGTGCCAGCTCTCCAAGTCGCGAGCAGTACTTC. It yields the protein CASSPSREQYF.

This clone appeared a few times. This CDR3 is also generated by other DNA sequences in the sample. The chain links TRBV5-1 to TRBJ1-1, with TRBD1 matching over 7 bases. CDR1 and CDR2 from the germline V gene are SGHRS and YFSETQ. The trim removed 3 bases at V and 4 bases at J, leaving 3 bases unmatched. The CDR3 sequence is 13 residues long. The CDR3 region has the DNA TGCGCCAGCAGCTCACAGGGGTCCACTGAAGCTTTCTTT. Residues: CASSSQGSTEAFF.

This clone was found a few times. V usage is TRBV5-1 and J usage is TRBJ2-2; 9 bases match TRBD1. From germline, CDR1 is SGHRS and CDR2 YFSETQ. With 4 bases clipped from V and 7 bases from J, the junction kept 5 bases outside the gene matches. The CDR3 runs to 14 residues. In nucleotides, the CDR3 is TGCGCCAGCAGCGGGGGACAGGGCCACGGGGAGCTGTTTTTT. It encodes CASSGGQGHGELFF.

The CDR3 region has the DNA TGTGCCAGCAGTGTAAAAACAGGGGCGGGTCAGCCCCAGCATTTT. It is translated as CASSVKTGAGQPQHF. The genes are TRBV2 and TRBJ1-5; 7 bases agree with TRBD1. This CDR3 comprises 15 residues. Germline lookup yields CDR1 SNHLY and CDR2 FYNNEI. With 4 bases clipped from V and 6 bases from J, the junction kept 9 bases outside the gene matches.

The chain joins TRBV25-1 to TRBJ1-3; the D is unclear. V was trimmed by 4 bases and J by 4 bases, leaving 5 bases between them. CDR3 length equals 12 residues. From germline, CDR1 is MGHDK and CDR2 SYGVNS. The DNA of the CDR3 is TGTGCCAGCAGTGTGACAGGAAACACCATATATTTT. Residues: CASSVTGNTIYF. Supplemented by reference TRBV25-1 and TRBJ1-3, the full variable domain reads EADIYQTPRYLVIGTGKKITLECSQTMGHDKMYWYQQDPGMELHLIHYSYGVNSTEKGDLSSESTVSRIRTEHFPLTLESARPSHTSQYLCASSVTGNTIYFGEGSWLTVV.

The chain combines TRBV9 with TRBJ2-1; D is possibly TRBD1 or TRBD2 (6 bases each). The CDR3 covers 17 residues. The V end lost 0 bases, the J end lost 3 bases, and 16 bases lay between the germline ends. The germline V gene has CDR1 SGDLS and CDR2 YYNGEE. The CDR3 nucleotides are TGTGCCAGCAGCGTAGGGTCCGGGGGCACCCTCTACAATGAGCAGTTCTTC. Its translation is CASSVGSGGTLYNEQFF.

This chain joins TRBV29-1 and TRBJ1-2; TRBD1 matches at 8 bases. CDR3 length equals 17 residues. Germline V gene sequence: CDR1 SQVTM, CDR2 ANQGSEA. V lost 4 bases and J lost 2; bases outside the gene matches: 15. The CDR3 coding sequence is TGCAGCGTTGTACACAATCCGGGGACAGGATCCAACTATGGCTACACCTTC. Residues: CSVVHNPGTGSNYGYTF.

The gene calls are TRBV7-9 and TRBJ2-7; D gene ambiguous. V shed 4 bases and J shed 4 bases, with 5 bases lying between them. Germline loops: CDR1 SEHNR, CDR2 FQNEAQ (reference sequence). There are 11 residues in the CDR3. CDR3 bases: TGTGCCAGCAGCTCCAATTACGAGCAGTACTTC. This gives the protein CASSSNYEQYF.

This clone was observed a handful of times. The V gene is TRBV11-2, the J gene TRBJ2-3, with TRBD2 identical over 9 bases. CDR1 and CDR2 (germline): SGHAT, FQNNGV. The CDR3 loop spans 16 amino acids. The V gene end was trimmed by 2 bases and the J gene end by 0 bases; junction bases not matched to a gene: 3. CDR3 sequence reads: CASSLQRGVSTDTQYF. The CDR3 coding sequence is TGTGCCAGCAGCTTACAGCGGGGGGTGAGCACAGATACGCAGTATTTT.